This TCR beta chain was profiled in a study of T cell responses to AZD1222 COVID-19 vaccine (dated by TCRdb to 2020 to 2023). Regarding the research as a whole: A total of 233 trial participants underwent TCR sequencing, of whom 207 received two doses of AZD1222 and some 26 received two doses of the MenACWY control vaccine. Enrollment into the trials was organized by age into subgroups of 18-55, 56-69 and 70-plus years, and those subgroups contained approximately 160, 26 and 62 TCR-sequenced participants, respectively. General study outcomes and caveats: Reportedly, almost half of the unique spike-specific TCRs recognized epitopes lying outside the regions that are mutated in the B.1.351 and B.1.1.7 variants. The 56-69-year group was small, and its depth increase did not reach significance, likely because of low power. Conclusions about previously exposed vaccinees were limited because only six or seven AZD1222 recipients were SARS-CoV-2 seropositive at baseline. After two AZD1222 doses, both the breadth and the depth of spike-specific TCRs were significantly higher than at day 0 and than in MenACWY recipients. Most participants were white British and females outnumbered males, and the authors suggested that clonal diversity may have been underestimated. Because no day 14 peak-response samples were available, the repertoires could be characterized only after the peak T cell response. The whole spike protein was spanned by vaccine-associated CD4 TCRs, and dominant responses were seen in regions 160-218 and 743-854.

A word on this clone: Its antigen specificity is not known. Base qualities are not recorded, but no much larger clone differs from it by a single base.

The CDR3 measures 14 amino acids from cysteine to phenylalanine. Kept here is only the CDR3 DNA, which spans 42 bases and is read in frame from base 1. Per the germline V gene, SGHVS is the CDR1 and FQNEAQ is the CDR2. Relative to germline, V is 3 bases shorter and J is 2 bases shorter, with 10 bases between their ends. This specimen's time point label, per the study, means: about 28 days (+/-7) after the second vaccine dose. AZD1222 recipients with second doses at about 4 weeks or about 12 weeks were pooled, because spike-specific TCR depth and breadth did not differ between schedules. Samples from vaccinated people were obtained from the UK trials COV001 and COV002, which included a single-blind randomized controlled phase 2/3 trial of AZD1222 (ChAdOx1 nCoV-19) in healthy adults. Trial participant PBMC samples were collected at day 0 and day 28 after the second dose for TCRbeta chain sequencing.

The CDR3 regions of human TCRbeta chains were analyzed by immunosequencing. As for how the authors treated the data: Repertoire TCRs were matched against a reference library of SARS-CoV-2-specific TCRs generated with the MIRA antigen-specificity platform. Breadth was defined as the fraction of unique TCRs that were SARS-CoV-2-associated, and depth was defined as the fraction of total T cells that were SARS-CoV-2-associated. Using the MIRA data, each spike-specific TCR was mapped to the spike region that the TCR reacts to and placed in a CD4 or CD8 class. Log10-transformed breadth and depth values were compared by one-way ANOVA with Sidak's multiple comparisons tests. TCRdb took over this immuneACCESS table, retaining in-frame rearrangements with V and J assigned. Such tables are incomplete; in checked studies, under half of the missing clones stem from an unresolved V gene, and the remainder is unexplained. That table supplies the V and J calls and clone size; D and trimming were determined from the DNA. Counted in this sample were over 120,000 clones; 80% to 95% of them appeared once. 2.5% to 4% of the sample rests with the top ten.

The sample consisted of peripheral blood, taken 28 days after the second AZD1222 dose. The TCR sequence derives from an adult who received the AZD1222 COVID-19 vaccine. The chain employs TRBV7-8 and TRBJ2-5, with the D gene possibly TRBD1 or TRBD2, each one fitting 5 bases. The CDR3 region has the sequence CASSLGTVQETQYF. In nucleotides, the sequence is TGTGCCAGCAGCTTGGGGACGGTGCAAGAGACCCAGTACTTC. Here the CDR3 is joined to the reference TRBV7-8 and TRBJ2-5 genes, and the full variable domain is: GAGVSQSPRYKVAKRGQDVALRCDPISGHVSLFWYQQALGQGPEFLTYFQNEAQLDKSGLPSDRFFAERPEGSVSTLKIQRTQQEDSAVYLCASSLGTVQETQYFGPGTRLLVL.